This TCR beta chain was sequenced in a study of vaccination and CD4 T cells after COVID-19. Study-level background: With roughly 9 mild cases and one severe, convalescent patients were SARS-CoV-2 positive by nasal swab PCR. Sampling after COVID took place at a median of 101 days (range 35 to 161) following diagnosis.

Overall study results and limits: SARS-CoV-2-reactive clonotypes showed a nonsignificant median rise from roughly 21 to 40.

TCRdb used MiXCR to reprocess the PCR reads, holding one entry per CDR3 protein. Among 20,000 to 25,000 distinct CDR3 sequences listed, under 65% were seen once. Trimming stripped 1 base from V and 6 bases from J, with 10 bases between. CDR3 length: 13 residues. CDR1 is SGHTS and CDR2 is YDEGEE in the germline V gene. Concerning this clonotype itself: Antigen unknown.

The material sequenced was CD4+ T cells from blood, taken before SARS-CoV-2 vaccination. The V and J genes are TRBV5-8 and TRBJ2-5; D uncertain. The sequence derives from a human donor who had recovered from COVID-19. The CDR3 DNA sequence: TGTGCCAGCAGCTTGTCTTATCCCCAGACCCAGTACTTC. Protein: CASSLSYPQTQYF. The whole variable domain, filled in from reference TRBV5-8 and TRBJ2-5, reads EAGVTQSPTHLIKTRGQQATLRCSPISGHTSVYWYQQALGLGLQFLLWYDEGEERNRGNFPPRFSGRQFPNYSSELNVNALELEDSALYLCASSLSYPQTQYFGPGTRLLVL.